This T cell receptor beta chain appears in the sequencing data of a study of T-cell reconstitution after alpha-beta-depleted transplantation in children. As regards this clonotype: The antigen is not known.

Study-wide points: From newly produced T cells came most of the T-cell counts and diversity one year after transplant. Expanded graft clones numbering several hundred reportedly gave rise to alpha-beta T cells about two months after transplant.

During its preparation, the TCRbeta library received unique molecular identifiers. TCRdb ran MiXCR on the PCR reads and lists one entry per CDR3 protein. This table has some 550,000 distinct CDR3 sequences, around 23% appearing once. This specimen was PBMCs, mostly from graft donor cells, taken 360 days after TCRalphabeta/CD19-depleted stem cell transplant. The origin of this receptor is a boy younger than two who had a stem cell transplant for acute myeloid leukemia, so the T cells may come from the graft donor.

CDR3 DNA sequence: TGTGCCACCAGTCCGGGACCAACGAGTTTGGGGAAATCCCTATCAACGGGCGAGCAGTTCTTC. It yields the protein CATSPGPTSLGKSLSTGEQFF. The chain has TRBV24-1 and TRBJ2-1, with D perhaps TRBD1 or TRBD2 (5 bases each). The CDR3 sequence is 21 residues long. Trimming pared 6 bases from V and 10 bases from J, leaving 39 bases between. Germline V CDR1 and CDR2: KGHDR, SFDVKD.